These T cell receptor beta chains were read from a single sample in a study of OX40 agonist ivuxolimab in advanced cancers. The data were produced by immunoSEQ multiplex PCR, yet TCRdb's version contains in-frame clones alone and is incomplete. The table has about 110,000 clones, 75% to 95% seen once; the top ten hold around 0.64%. The sample here was CD4+ or CD8+ T cells sorted from blood, taken in a trial of the OX40 agonist ivuxolimab. Receptors were obtained from an adult with an advanced solid tumor such as melanoma, head and neck, liver or kidney cancer. Both conserved end residues are part of each CDR3. The D gene is left open where the match is weak. Clone sizes are given selectively: once, few, many, or a class where the clone is expanded.

TRBJ2-2 . . TRBV30 CAWSVIGTERNTGELFF TGTGCCTGGAGTGTAATCGGGACTGAAAGGAACACCGGGGAGCTGTTTTTT
TRBJ2-7 . . TRBV6-1 CASSDWYEQYF TGTGCCAGCAGTGACTGGTACGAGCAGTACTTC
TRBJ2-1 . . TRBV6-1 CATRDSGANEQFF TGTGCCACCCGGGACTCCGGGGCCAATGAGCAGTTCTTC
TRBJ1-2 . . TRBV6-5 CASSYQAGQSYGYTF TGTGCCAGCAGCTACCAAGCCGGGCAGAGCTATGGCTACACCTTC
TRBJ2-2 TRBD2 once TRBV5-4 CASSPELAGGLRGELFF TGTGCCAGCAGCCCGGAACTAGCGGGAGGGTTAAGAGGGGAGCTGTTTTTT
TRBJ2-5 . . TRBV30 CAWSVVGWETQYF TGTGCCTGGAGTGTAGTGGGGTGGGAGACCCAGTACTTC
TRBJ2-7 TRBD2 . TRBV11-2 CASSLAGGLANPEQYF TGTGCCAGCAGCCTCGCCGGGGGACTAGCCAACCCCGAGCAGTACTTC
TRBJ1-4 . . TRBV14 CASSPGGREKLFF TGTGCCAGCAGCCCCGGGGGGCGGGAAAAACTGTTTTTT
TRBJ1-2 . once TRBV19 CASRDAPSTHYGYTF TGTGCCTCCAGGGACGCCCCATCCACCCACTATGGCTACACCTTC
TRBJ1-2 . . TRBV5-1 CASSFSGYGYTF TGCGCCAGCAGCTTTAGCGGCTATGGCTACACCTTC
TRBJ1-5 . . TRBV15 CATSRDLGGGTDSNQPQHF TGTGCCACCAGCAGAGATCTGGGGGGCGGAACGGATAGCAATCAGCCCCAGCATTTT
TRBJ2-3 TRBD2 . TRBV7-9 CASSLVSGGDTQYF TGTGCCAGCAGCTTAGTCTCGGGAGGCGATACGCAGTATTTT
TRBJ2-1 . . TRBV2 CASNRDVSSYNEQFF TGTGCCAGCAACCGGGACGTAAGCTCCTACAATGAGCAGTTCTTC
TRBJ2-1 . . TRBV15 CATSRDISGNEQFF TGTGCCACCAGCAGAGATATTTCAGGGAATGAGCAGTTCTTC
TRBJ2-3 TRBD1 . TRBV7-3 CASSPRQGAHLTDTQYF TGTGCCAGCAGCCCCAGACAGGGGGCGCATCTCACAGATACGCAGTATTTT
TRBJ1-1 TRBD1 . TRBV2 CASSSGQTLNTEAFF TGTGCCAGCAGTTCGGGACAGACACTTAACACTGAAGCTTTCTTT
TRBJ2-1 TRBD1 . TRBV19 CASSAQARQGTSNEQFF TGTGCCAGTAGTGCCCAGGCCCGACAGGGGACTTCCAATGAGCAGTTCTTC
TRBJ1-5 . . TRBV30 CAWSGLGGGQPQHF TGTGCCTGGAGTGGCCTCGGGGGCGGGCAGCCCCAGCATTTT
TRBJ1-5 TRBD1 . TRBV7-9 CASSLGTGGRQPQHF TGTGCCAGCAGCTTGGGGACAGGGGGACGTCAGCCCCAGCATTTT
TRBJ2-3 . . TRBV2 CASRATGTIPGRTQYF TGTGCCAGCAGGGCAACCGGGACCATCCCGGGGCGTACGCAGTATTTT
TRBJ2-1 TRBD1 . TRBV6-1 CASRQGPYNEQFF TGTGCCAGCCGACAGGGCCCCTACAATGAGCAGTTCTTC
TRBJ1-1 . . TRBV7-9 CASSLIGTEAFF TGTGCCAGCAGCTTAATTGGCACTGAAGCTTTCTTT
TRBJ1-4 . . TRBV6-1 CASSETPLGEKLFF TGTGCCAGCAGTGAGACACCCCTAGGAGAAAAACTGTTTTTT
TRBJ1-5 . few TRBV30 CASRTTGNQPQHF TGTGCCAGCCGAACCACAGGCAATCAGCCCCAGCATTTT
TRBJ2-7 TRBD1 . TRBV6-1 CASSRTGGEYEQYF TGTGCCAGCAGTCGGACAGGGGGCGAGTACGAGCAGTACTTC
TRBJ1-1 . . TRBV7-8 CASIDPGAPNTEAFF TGTGCCAGCATCGACCCCGGGGCACCGAACACTGAAGCTTTCTTT
TRBJ2-1 TRBD2 . TRBV9 CASSPRRGGVDEQFF TGTGCCAGCAGCCCGCGCCGGGGGGGTGTTGATGAGCAGTTCTTC
TRBJ1-4 . . TRBV6-6 CASSYSTGGTNEKLFF TGTGCCAGCAGTTACTCGACGGGGGGAACTAATGAAAAACTGTTTTTT
TRBJ1-2 . . TRBV10-3 CAISESWAGRDYTF TGTGCCATCAGTGAGTCGTGGGCCGGGAGAGACTACACCTTC
TRBJ2-7 . once TRBV19 CASSTKPAYEQYF TGTGCCAGTAGTACCAAGCCGGCATACGAGCAGTACTTC
TRBJ2-5 TRBD1 . TRBV6-4 CASTLGQGHRTQYF TGTGCCAGCACCCTAGGACAGGGCCATCGGACCCAGTACTTC
TRBJ1-6 . . TRBV7-2 CASMRTGSYNSPLHF TGTGCCAGTATGCGAACAGGGTCCTATAATTCACCCCTCCACTTT
TRBJ2-7 TRBD1 once TRBV5-1 CASSLGGQGLHEQYF TGCGCCAGCAGCTTAGGAGGACAGGGATTGCACGAGCAGTACTTC
TRBJ2-7 . . TRBV6-6 CASKSGSREQYF TGTGCCAGCAAATCGGGTTCCCGCGAGCAGTACTTC
TRBJ2-1 . . TRBV14 CAGSQVVYNEQFF TGTGCCGGCAGCCAAGTTGTTTACAATGAGCAGTTCTTC
TRBJ2-2 TRBD2 . TRBV9 CASSASSTSGNTGELFF TGTGCCAGCAGCGCCTCTTCGACTAGCGGGAACACCGGGGAGCTGTTTTTT
TRBJ1-5 . . TRBV5-5 CASSPEGLRNQPQHF TGTGCCAGCAGCCCCGAGGGACTCCGGAATCAGCCCCAGCATTTT
TRBJ2-3 . once TRBV7-6 CASSLSRGDTQYF TGTGCCAGCAGCTTAAGCCGCGGGGATACGCAGTATTTT
TRBJ2-7 TRBD1 . TRBV6-1 CASSQSWDSSYEQYF TGTGCCAGCAGCCAAAGTTGGGACAGCTCCTACGAGCAGTACTTC
TRBJ1-4 TRBD1 once TRBV6-1 CASRGQGEEKLFF TGTGCCAGCAGAGGACAGGGGGAGGAAAAACTGTTTTTT
TRBJ2-2 TRBD1 once TRBV30 CAWRGQGSGELFF TGTGCCTGGAGAGGACAGGGGTCCGGGGAGCTGTTTTTT
TRBJ1-4 . . TRBV11-2 CASSNRDSEKLFF TGTGCCAGCAGCAACCGGGACTCTGAAAAACTGTTTTTT
TRBJ2-5 . . TRBV6-1 CASRGRYLETQYF TGTGCCAGCAGGGGGAGGTATCTAGAGACCCAGTACTTC
TRBJ2-7 . . TRBV11-3 CASTSGPLSSYEQYF TGTGCCAGCACTTCGGGACCCCTCTCCTCCTACGAGCAGTACTTC
TRBJ1-3 . . TRBV7-3 CASSTDSSSGNTIYF TGTGCCAGCAGCACCGACAGTAGCTCTGGAAACACCATATATTTT
TRBJ2-7 . . TRBV30 CAWRNGNLYEQYF TGTGCCTGGAGAAACGGGAACCTTTACGAGCAGTACTTC
TRBJ2-3 . . TRBV5-6 CASSSYIPQGDTQYF TGTGCCAGCAGCTCTTATATCCCGCAGGGAGATACGCAGTATTTT
TRBJ1-5 TRBD1 . TRBV15 CATSRPRTGEGVNQPQHF TGTGCCACCAGCAGACCCAGGACAGGGGAAGGCGTCAATCAGCCCCAGCATTTT
TRBJ2-3 . . TRBV10-3 CAIQPGGSSTDTQYF TGTGCCATCCAACCCGGGGGATCTAGCACAGATACGCAGTATTTT
TRBJ2-2 . . TRBV2 CASSADSTGELFF TGTGCCAGCAGTGCTGACAGCACCGGGGAGCTGTTTTTT
TRBJ1-1 . . TRBV5-5 CASSNGPSEAFF TGTGCCAGCAGCAACGGACCGTCTGAAGCTTTCTTT
TRBJ1-1 TRBD1 . TRBV4-2 CASSRPGQGADRTEAFF TGTGCCAGCAGCAGGCCGGGACAGGGGGCTGATAGGACTGAAGCTTTCTTT
TRBJ2-1 . . TRBV7-3 CASSLSRATYNEQFF TGTGCCAGCAGCTTATCCCGGGCCACCTACAATGAGCAGTTCTTC